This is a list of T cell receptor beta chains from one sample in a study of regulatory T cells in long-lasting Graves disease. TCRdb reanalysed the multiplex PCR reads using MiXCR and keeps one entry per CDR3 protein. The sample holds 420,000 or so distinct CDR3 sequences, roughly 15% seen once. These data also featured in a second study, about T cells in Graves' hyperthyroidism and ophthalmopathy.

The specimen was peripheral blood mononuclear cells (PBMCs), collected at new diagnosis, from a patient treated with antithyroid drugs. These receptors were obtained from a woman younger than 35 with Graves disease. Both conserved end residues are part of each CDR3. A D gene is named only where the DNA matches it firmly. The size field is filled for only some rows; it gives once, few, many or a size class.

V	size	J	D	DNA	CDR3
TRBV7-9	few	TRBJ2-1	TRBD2	TGTGCCAGCAGATCACTAGCGGGAGGGCCTCTCAATGAGCAGTTCTTC	CASRSLAGGPLNEQFF
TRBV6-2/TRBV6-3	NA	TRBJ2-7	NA	TGTGCCAGCAGTTACTCTGGGAGGACGGTCGAGCAGTACTTC	CASSYSGRTVEQYF
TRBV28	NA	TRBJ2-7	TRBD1	TGTGCCAGCAGCCTCCGGGACAGGGTTGGTTCCTACGAGCAGTACTTC	CASSLRDRVGSYEQYF
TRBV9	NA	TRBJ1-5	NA	TGTGCCAGCAGCGTAGGGATTACAGACCAGCCCCAGCATTTT	CASSVGITDQPQHF
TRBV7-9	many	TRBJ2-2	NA	TGTGCCAGCAGCCAAAACCTAGAGGCCGGGGAGCTGTTTTTT	CASSQNLEAGELFF
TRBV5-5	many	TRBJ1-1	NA	TGTGCCAGCAGCTTACCAACCGGGATGAACACTGAAGCTTTCTTT	CASSLPTGMNTEAFF
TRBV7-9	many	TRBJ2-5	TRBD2	TGTGCCAGCAGCTTAGTTGCCGGGAGGGGTCAAGAGACCCAGTACTTC	CASSLVAGRGQETQYF
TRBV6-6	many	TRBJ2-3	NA	TGTGCCAGCAGTTACTCGATCACGCGACATACTATGACAGATACGCAGTATTTT	CASSYSITRHTMTDTQYF
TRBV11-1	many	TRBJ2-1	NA	TGTGCCAGCACTGGGACTAGTCAGGGGGTTGGACAGTTCTTC	CASTGTSQGVGQFF
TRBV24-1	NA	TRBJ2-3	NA	TGTGCCACCAGTGATACCCTAGAGGATACGCAGTATTTT	CATSDTLEDTQYF
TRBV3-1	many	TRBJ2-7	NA	TGTGCCAGCAGCCAAGGGGGCAGGACCTACGAGCAGTACTTC	CASSQGGRTYEQYF
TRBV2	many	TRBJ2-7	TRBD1	TGTGCCAGCAGTGATACAGGGGGGCTCTCCTACGAGCAGTACTTC	CASSDTGGLSYEQYF
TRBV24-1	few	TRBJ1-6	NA	TGTGCCACCAGTGATTCGGGGCAAGGTTCACCCCTCCACTTT	CATSDSGQGSPLHF
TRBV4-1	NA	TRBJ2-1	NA	TGCGCCAGCAGCCAAGATCGGGGACGGATTGAGCAGTTCTTC	CASSQDRGRIEQFF
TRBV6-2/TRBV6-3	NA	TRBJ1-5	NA	TGCGCTCCAGGGGACTTTATCAATCAGCCCCAGCATTTT	CAPGDFINQPQHF
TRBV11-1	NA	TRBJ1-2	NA	TGTGCCAGCAGCCCCGACAAGGCGATTTACTATGGCTACACCTTC	CASSPDKAIYYGYTF
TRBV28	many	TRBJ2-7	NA	TGTGCCAGCATCGGGACTGCCCCCTACGAGCAGTACTTC	CASIGTAPYEQYF
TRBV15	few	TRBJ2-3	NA	TGTGCCACCAGCAGAGAACCCTCAGATACGCAGTATTTT	CATSREPSDTQYF
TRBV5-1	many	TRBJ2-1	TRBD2	TGCGCCAGCAGCTTGAGGGAGGGCCGGAATGAGCAGTTCTTC	CASSLREGRNEQFF
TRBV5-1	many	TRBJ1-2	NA	TGCGCCAGCAGCTTGTCAGGGGCCAACTATGGCTACACCTTC	CASSLSGANYGYTF
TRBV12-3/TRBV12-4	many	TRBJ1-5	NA	TGTGCCAGCCCGCCCGGAGAATCAGATAGCAATCAGCCCCAGCATTTT	CASPPGESDSNQPQHF
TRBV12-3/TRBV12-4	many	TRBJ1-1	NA	TGTGCCAGCATCACGGCCGGGGGCTTTAAGGCTTTCTTT	CASITAGGFKAFF
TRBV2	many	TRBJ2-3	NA	TGTGCCAGCAGTGATCTGTCAGATACGCAGTATTTT	CASSDLSDTQYF
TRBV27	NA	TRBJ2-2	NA	TGTGCCAGCACCCGATCGCTGGCGAACACCGGGGAGCTGTTTTTT	CASTRSLANTGELFF
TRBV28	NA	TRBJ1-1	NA	TGTGCCAGCACCTCCCCGGGGTGGGACACTGAAGCTTTCTTT	CASTSPGWDTEAFF
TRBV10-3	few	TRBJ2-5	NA	TGTGCCATCAGTGAGTCAGGCGAGGATCAGGAGACCCAGTACTTC	CAISESGEDQETQYF
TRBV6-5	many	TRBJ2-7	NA	TGTGCCAGCAGTTCAAGCCCCAGACCGGGGGCCTACGAGCAGTACTTC	CASSSSPRPGAYEQYF
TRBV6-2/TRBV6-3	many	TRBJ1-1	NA	TGTGCCAGCAGTTCGGACGGAACCTTTTCCCGAATGAACACTGAAGCTTTCTTT	CASSSDGTFSRMNTEAFF
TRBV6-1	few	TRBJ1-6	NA	TGTGCCAGCAGTGAAGGCTTGGCAGCTCACTATAATTCACCCCTCCACTTT	CASSEGLAAHYNSPLHF
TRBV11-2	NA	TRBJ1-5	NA	TGTGCCAGCAGCTTGGGCTCGTTGGGGGGGAGCAATCAGCCCCAGCATTTT	CASSLGSLGGSNQPQHF
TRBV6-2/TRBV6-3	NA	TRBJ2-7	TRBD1	TGTGCCAGCAGTTACTGGGACAGGCCGGGGGAGCAGTACTTC	CASSYWDRPGEQYF
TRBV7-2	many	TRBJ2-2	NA	TGTGCCAGCAGCTTAGAGCGGGCCCAGGTGGCCACCGGGGAGCTGTTTTTT	CASSLERAQVATGELFF
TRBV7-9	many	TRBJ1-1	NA	TGTGCCAGCAGCTTAGGCTTGGACATCATGAACACTGAAGCTTTCTTT	CASSLGLDIMNTEAFF
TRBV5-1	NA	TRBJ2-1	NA	TGCGCCAGCAGCTTACTCTGGAATTACAATGAGCAGTTCTTC	CASSLLWNYNEQFF